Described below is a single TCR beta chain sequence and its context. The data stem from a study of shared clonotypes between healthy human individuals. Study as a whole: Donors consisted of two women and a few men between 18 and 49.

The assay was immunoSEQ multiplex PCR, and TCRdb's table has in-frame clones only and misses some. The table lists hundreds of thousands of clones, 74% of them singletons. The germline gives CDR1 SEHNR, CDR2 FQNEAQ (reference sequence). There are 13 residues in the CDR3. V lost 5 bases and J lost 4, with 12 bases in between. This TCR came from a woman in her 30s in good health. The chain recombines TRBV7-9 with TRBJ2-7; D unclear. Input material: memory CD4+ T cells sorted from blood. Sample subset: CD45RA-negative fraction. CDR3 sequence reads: CASSPGARYEQYF. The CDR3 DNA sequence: TGTGCCAGCAGCCCAGGCGCGAGATACGAGCAGTACTTC.